This T cell receptor (beta chain) came from a study of T cells in localized non-small cell lung cancer. Study-level points and caveats: The study sequenced only one region of the tumor. As a result, intratumor heterogeneity could not be excluded and remains possible.

Only in-frame clones appear in the TCRdb table, and some are missing; sequencing was by immunoSEQ multiplex PCR. The profile shows around 91,000 clones, roughly 87% of them singletons. The CDR3 is 15 residues long. V lost 0 bases and J 5 bases, leaving 13 bases between the germline ends. CDR1 LGHNA and CDR2 YNFKEQ come from the germline V gene. In its sample, this clone was seen a few times. What it binds is not known. The TCR originated in a man aged 40 to 75 with stage I squamous cell lung carcinoma. The chain is built from TRBV4-2 and TRBJ1-1, with D unclear. The sequenced sample was peripheral blood, obtained before any cancer treatment. CDR3 sequence (DNA): TGTGCCAGCAGCCAAGAGCCCTCTGGGGAGACTGAAGCTTTCTTT. Its translation is CASSQEPSGETEAFF.